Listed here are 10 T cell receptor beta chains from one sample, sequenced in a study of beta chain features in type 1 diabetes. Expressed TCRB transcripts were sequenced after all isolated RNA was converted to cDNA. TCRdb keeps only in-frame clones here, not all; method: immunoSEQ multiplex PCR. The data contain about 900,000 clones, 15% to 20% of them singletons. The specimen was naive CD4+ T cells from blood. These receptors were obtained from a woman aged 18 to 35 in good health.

This CDR3 reads CASSPSDSRWVHF. The CDR3 coding sequence is TGTGCCAGCAGTCCCTCGGACAGTCGGTGGGTGCATTTT. This sequence joins TRBV28 and TRBJ1-5, with D tentatively TRBD1 (6 bases). The V gene's germline CDR1 is MDHEN and CDR2 SYDVKM. The CDR3 length is 13 residues. V lost 5 bases to trimming and J lost 15 bases, with 20 bases between them.

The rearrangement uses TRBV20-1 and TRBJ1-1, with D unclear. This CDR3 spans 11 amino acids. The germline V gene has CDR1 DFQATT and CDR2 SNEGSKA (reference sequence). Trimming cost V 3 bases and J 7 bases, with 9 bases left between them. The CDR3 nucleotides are TGCAGTGCTAGGTACTGGAATGAAGCTTTCTTT. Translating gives CSARYWNEAFF.

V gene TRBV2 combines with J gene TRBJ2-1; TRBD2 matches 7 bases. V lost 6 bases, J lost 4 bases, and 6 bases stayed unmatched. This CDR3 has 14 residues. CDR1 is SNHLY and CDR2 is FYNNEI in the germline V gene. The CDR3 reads CASRLAREYNEQFF. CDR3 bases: TGTGCCAGCAGACTAGCGAGAGAGTACAATGAGCAGTTCTTC.

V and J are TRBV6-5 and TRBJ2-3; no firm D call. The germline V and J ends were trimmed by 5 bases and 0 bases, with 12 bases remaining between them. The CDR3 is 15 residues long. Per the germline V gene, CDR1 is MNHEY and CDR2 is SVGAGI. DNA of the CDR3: TGTGCCAGCAGTGCTAGGATATCTAGCACAGATACGCAGTATTTT. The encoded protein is CASSARISSTDTQYF.

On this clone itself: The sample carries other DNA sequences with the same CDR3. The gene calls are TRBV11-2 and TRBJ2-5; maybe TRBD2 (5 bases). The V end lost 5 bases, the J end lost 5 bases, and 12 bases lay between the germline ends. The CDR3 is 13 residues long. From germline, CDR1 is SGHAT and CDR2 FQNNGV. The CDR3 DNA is TGTGCCAGCAGCCTAGTAGGCGGGGAGACCCAGTACTTC. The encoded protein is CASSLVGGETQYF.

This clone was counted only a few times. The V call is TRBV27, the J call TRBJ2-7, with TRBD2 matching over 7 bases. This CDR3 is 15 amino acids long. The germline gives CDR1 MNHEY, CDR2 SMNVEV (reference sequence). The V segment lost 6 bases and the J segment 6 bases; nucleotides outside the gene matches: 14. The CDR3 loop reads CASRLAGTTAGEQYF. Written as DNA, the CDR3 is TGTGCCAGCAGGCTGGCAGGGACTACAGCCGGCGAGCAGTACTTC.

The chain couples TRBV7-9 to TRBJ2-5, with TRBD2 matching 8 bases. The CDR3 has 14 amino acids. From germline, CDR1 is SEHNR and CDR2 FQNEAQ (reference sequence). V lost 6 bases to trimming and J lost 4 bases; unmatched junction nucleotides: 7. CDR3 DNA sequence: TGTGCCAGCAGGAAAACTAGCGGAGGAGAGACCCAGTACTTC. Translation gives CASRKTSGGETQYF.

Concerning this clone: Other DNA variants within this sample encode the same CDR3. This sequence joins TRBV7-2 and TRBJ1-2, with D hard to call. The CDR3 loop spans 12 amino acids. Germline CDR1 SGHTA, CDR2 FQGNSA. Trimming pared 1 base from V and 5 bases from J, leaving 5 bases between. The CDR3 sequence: CASSLVLYGYTF. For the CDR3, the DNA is TGTGCCAGCAGCTTAGTGCTTTATGGCTACACCTTC.

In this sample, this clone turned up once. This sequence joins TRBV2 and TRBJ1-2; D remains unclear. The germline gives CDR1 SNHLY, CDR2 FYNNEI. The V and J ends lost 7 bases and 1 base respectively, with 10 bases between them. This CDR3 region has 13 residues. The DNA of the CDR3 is TGTGCCAGCAATCGGGGTTTTAACTATGGCTACACCTTC. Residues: CASNRGFNYGYTF.

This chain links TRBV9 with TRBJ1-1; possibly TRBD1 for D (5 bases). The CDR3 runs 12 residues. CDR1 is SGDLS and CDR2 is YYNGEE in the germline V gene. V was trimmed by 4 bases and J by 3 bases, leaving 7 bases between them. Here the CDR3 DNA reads TGTGCCAGCAGCCCGGGACACACTGAAGCTTTCTTT. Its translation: CASSPGHTEAFF.